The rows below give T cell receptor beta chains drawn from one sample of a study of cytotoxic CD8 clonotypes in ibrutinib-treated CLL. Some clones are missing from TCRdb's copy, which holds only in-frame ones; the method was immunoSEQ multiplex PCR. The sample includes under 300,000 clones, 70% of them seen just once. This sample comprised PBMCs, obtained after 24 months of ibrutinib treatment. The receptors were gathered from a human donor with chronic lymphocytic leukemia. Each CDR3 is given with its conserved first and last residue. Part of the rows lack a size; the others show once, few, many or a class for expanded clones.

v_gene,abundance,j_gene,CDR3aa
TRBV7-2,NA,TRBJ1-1,CASSRGPNTEAFF
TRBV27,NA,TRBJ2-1,CASRNKPGPGNYNEQFF
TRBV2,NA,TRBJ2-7,CASSEGTVPYEQYF
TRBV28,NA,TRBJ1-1,CASSSPARGVGTEAFF
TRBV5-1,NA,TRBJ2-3,CASSLTFTDTQYF
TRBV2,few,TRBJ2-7,CASSPGGGPSYEQYF
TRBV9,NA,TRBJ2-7,CASSVAGTGPFEQYF
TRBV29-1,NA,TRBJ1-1,CSVEVTGQGVGTEAFF
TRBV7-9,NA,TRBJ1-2,CASSLAPSGYGYTF
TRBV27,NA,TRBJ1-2,CASSSTQTGTRYGYTF
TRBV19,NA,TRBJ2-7,CASSRSGIEQYF
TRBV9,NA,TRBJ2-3,CASTSGGGPLDTQYF
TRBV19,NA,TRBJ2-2,CASSRGTGLDGELFF
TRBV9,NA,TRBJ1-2,CASSVGGRTNYGYTF
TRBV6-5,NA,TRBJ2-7,CASTQAGGPRYEQYF
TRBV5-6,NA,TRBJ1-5,CASSLDGGGQPQHF
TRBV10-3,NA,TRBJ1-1,CATWDTSTEAFF
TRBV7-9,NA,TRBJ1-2,CASSSMTAYTF
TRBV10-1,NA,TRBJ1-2,CASSDRGVNYGYTF
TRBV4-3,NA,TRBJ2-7,CASSQDRGPGEQYF
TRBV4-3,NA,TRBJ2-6,CASSRDVGTGANVLTF
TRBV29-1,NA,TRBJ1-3,CSVVRTESGNTIYF
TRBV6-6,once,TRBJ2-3,CASSALRGVPTDTQYF
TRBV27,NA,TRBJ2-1,CASSLILGNEQFF
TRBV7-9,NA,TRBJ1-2,CASSRNPGTGDYGYTF
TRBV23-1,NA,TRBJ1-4,CAIPTGELFF
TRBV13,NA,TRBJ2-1,CASSLGYGSSYNEQFF
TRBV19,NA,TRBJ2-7,CASSPSSGILTSYEQYF
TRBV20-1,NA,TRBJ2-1,CSAPGTDEQFF
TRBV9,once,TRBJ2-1,CASSPPVLDEQFF
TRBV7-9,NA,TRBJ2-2,CASSSRGIMSGELFF
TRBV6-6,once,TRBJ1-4,CASSIRPSDNEKLFF
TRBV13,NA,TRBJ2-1,CASSLPLSNEQFF
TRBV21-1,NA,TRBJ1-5,CASKAAVNQPQHF
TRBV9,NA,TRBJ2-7,CASSVGRTSGSQYEQYF
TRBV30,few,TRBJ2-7,CAWSETVEQYF
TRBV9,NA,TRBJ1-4,CASSPRPGTPTTNEKLFF
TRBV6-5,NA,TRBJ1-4,CASRIQGARNEKLFF
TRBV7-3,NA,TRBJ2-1,CASSSGLGNEQFF
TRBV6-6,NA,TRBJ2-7,CASSVSTGTYEQYF
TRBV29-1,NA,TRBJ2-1,CSGASSPYNEQFF
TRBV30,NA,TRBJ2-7,CACNRDTRSYEQYF
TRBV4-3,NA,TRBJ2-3,CASSRDATDTQYF
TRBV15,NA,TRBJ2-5,CATSRDGRPQETQYF
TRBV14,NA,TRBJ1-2,CASSQDSKGYYGYTF
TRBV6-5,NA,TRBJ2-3,CASREASTDTQYF
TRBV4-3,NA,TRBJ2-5,CASSQGVGAETQYF
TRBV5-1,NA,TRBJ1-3,CASSSEGNTIYF
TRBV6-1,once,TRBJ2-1,CASSGLRGEQFF
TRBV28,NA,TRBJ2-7,CASFTLEGGQYF
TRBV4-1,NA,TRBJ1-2,CASSQVSENYGYTF
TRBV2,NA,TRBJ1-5,CASTDREGQPQHF